This record concerns one TCR beta chain sequence. Libraries were prepared by immunoSEQ multiplex PCR; TCRdb keeps only in-frame clonotypes and omits some of them. This sample has more than 80,000 clones; 90% to 95% occur once, and the top ten carry around 1.1%. The data stem from a study of T cell changes during pregnancy in multiple sclerosis. Germline CDR1 and CDR2: SGHTA and FQGTGA. V lost 3 bases to trimming and J lost 3 bases, with 9 bases between them. This CDR3 is 13 amino acids long. This specimen consisted of peripheral blood, obtained in the second trimester of pregnancy. The chain recombines TRBV7-3 with TRBJ2-7; maybe TRBD2 (5 bases). This clonotype originated in a female donor with multiple sclerosis, enrolled in a pregnancy study. The CDR3 protein is CASSFGVHYEQYF. CDR3 nucleotide sequence: TGTGCCAGCAGCTTCGGGGTTCACTACGAGCAGTACTTC.